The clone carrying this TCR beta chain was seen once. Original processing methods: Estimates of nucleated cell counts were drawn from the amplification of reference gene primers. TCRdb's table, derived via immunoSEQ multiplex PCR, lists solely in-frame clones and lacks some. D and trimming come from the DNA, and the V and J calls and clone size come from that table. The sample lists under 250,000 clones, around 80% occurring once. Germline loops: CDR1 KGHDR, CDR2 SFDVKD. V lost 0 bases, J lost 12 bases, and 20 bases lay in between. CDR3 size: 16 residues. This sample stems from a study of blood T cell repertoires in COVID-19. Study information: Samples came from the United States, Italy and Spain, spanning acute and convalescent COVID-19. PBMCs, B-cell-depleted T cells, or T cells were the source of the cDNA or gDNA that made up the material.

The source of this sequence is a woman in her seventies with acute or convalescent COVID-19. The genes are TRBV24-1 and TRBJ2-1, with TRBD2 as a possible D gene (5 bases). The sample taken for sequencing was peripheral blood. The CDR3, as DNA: TGTGCCACCAGTGATTTGTACGGGGTATTCGAATATCGGCAGTTCTTC. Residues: CATSDLYGVFEYRQFF.